Given below is one TCR beta chain in context. Its specificity is unknown. In germline, CDR1 is MNHEY, CDR2 SVGAGI. Unmatched junction bases numbered 6, after V lost 6 bases and J lost 6 bases. CDR3 length: 13 residues. Noted time point: cycle 4 day 1 (C4D1), after five to seven weeks of nivolumab. Every patient experienced relapse after autologous stem cell transplantation, and brentuximab vedotin exposure varied. Patients had relapsed/refractory classical Hodgkin lymphoma with complete response, partial response or progressive disease as best response. These data belong to a study of PD-1 blockade in classical Hodgkin lymphoma. Whole-study results and caveats: A significant rise in TCR diversity by C4D1 was seen for CD4+ but not CD8+ cells. Relapsed/refractory patients reportedly had lower baseline diversity than newly diagnosed patients. Complete responders matched newly diagnosed patients in baseline diversity.

This table comes from immunoSEQ multiplex PCR, and its TCRdb copy is limited to in-frame clones, with some not included. The table lists roughly 100,000 clones, under 95% of them singletons. This sample comprised peripheral blood mononuclear cells (PBMCs), obtained before the fourth cycle of nivolumab. This clonotype originated in a human donor with classical Hodgkin lymphoma. The rearrangement uses TRBV6-5 and TRBJ2-7; 9 nucleotides agree with TRBD2. The CDR3: CASRSSGSGEQYF. CDR3 DNA sequence: TGTGCCAGCAGAAGTAGCGGGAGTGGCGAGCAGTACTTC.